The 21 T cell receptor beta chains below were found in one sample sequenced in a study of shared clonotypes between healthy human individuals. Produced via immunoSEQ multiplex PCR; TCRdb's table is partial and in-frame only. The sample gives some 740,000 clones, more than 85% of which show up once; more than 20% is in the top ten. The naive CD8 fraction comprised CD45RO-negative cells positively selected for CCR7 and excluded terminally differentiated effector memory CD45RA+ cells. Sequencing used naive CD8+ T cells sorted from blood. The receptors come from a man younger than 40 in good health.

The chain couples TRBV28 to TRBJ2-7; 8 bases are shared with TRBD1. Germline values: CDR1 MDHEN, CDR2 SYDVKM. Trimming cost V 8 bases and J 3 bases; bases outside gene matches: 15. The CDR3 runs 16 residues. Here the CDR3 reads CASSFELGQEFYEQYF. CDR3 nucleotides: TGTGCCAGCTCCTTCGAGCTGGGACAGGAGTTCTACGAGCAGTACTTC.

This clone was seen a single time. The chain carries TRBV25-1 and TRBJ1-5; D ambiguous. The V end lost 8 bases, the J end lost 4 bases, and 6 bases lay between the germline ends. Germline V gene lookup returns CDR1 MGHDK and CDR2 SYGVNS. The length of the CDR3 is 11 residues. The CDR3 sequence is CASGINQPQHF. The CDR3 coding sequence is TGTGCCAGCGGAATAAATCAGCCCCAGCATTTT.

The genes are TRBV27 and TRBJ2-7, with no clear D. This CDR3 is 12 amino acids long. Germline CDR1 reads MNHEY; CDR2 reads SMNVEV (reference sequence). Trimming removed 7 bases at V and 3 bases at J, with 10 bases between. CDR3: CASISSVYEQYF. The CDR3 DNA is TGTGCCAGCATATCTTCTGTCTACGAGCAGTACTTC.

This chain connects TRBV19 to TRBJ1-4; D gene uncertain. Trimming took 7 bases from V and 0 from J, leaving 9 bases between them. Germline V gene sequence: CDR1 LNHDA, CDR2 SQIVND (reference sequence). This CDR3 contains 14 residues. The chain's CDR3 is CASTHRTTNEKLFF. CDR3 DNA: TGTGCCAGTACCCACCGAACAACTAATGAAAAACTGTTTTTT.

The chain is built from TRBV14 and TRBJ2-3, with TRBD2 matching 7 bases. The CDR3 has 18 residues. Trimming cost V 0 bases and J 5 bases; bases outside gene matches: 14. Per the germline V gene, CDR1 is SGHDN and CDR2 is FVKESK. DNA of the CDR3: TGTGCCAGCAGCCAAGATGGTTCGTTGCTAGCGGTACGAGATACGCAGTATTTT. It codes for CASSQDGSLLAVRDTQYF.

This clone was found once. The V and J genes are TRBV4-3 and TRBJ2-7; D unresolved. From germline, CDR1 is LGHNA and CDR2 YSLEER. Between the trimmed V and J ends, which lost 1 base and 3 bases, there was a span of 4 bases. The CDR3 is 12 residues long. In DNA form, the CDR3 reads TGCGCCAGCAGCCAAGGGGGCTACGAGCAGTACTTC. This codes for CASSQGGYEQYF.

This chain links TRBV6-4 with TRBJ2-3, with D perhaps being TRBD1 or TRBD2 (5 bases each). The germline V gene encodes CDR1 MRHNA and CDR2 SNTAGT. Deletions cut 4 bases from V and 4 bases from J, with 12 bases between. This CDR3 is 14 amino acids long. The CDR3, as DNA: TGTGCCAGCAGTGTGGGAATGGGGGCAGATACGCAGTATTTT. Translated: CASSVGMGADTQYF.

The rearrangement uses TRBV7-8 and TRBJ2-5; possibly TRBD1 for D (6 bases). V was cut by 5 bases and J by 4 bases, with 11 bases left in between. From germline, CDR1 is SGHVS and CDR2 FQNEAQ. CDR3 length: 13 residues. The CDR3 region has the DNA TGTGCCAGCAGCCTCACAGGGACAGAGACCCAGTACTTC. Its protein product is CASSLTGTETQYF. Variable domain in full (rest from reference TRBV7-8 and TRBJ2-5): GAGVSQSPRYKVAKRGQDVALRCDPISGHVSLFWYQQALGQGPEFLTYFQNEAQLDKSGLPSDRFFAERPEGSVSTLKIQRTQQEDSAVYLCASSLTGTETQYFGPGTRLLVL.

This sequence joins TRBV11-2 and TRBJ2-2; the D gene could be TRBD1 or TRBD2 (5 bases each). Trimming cost V 4 bases and J 3 bases, with 12 bases left between them. Germline values: CDR1 SGHAT, CDR2 FQNNGV. CDR3 length equals 15 residues. CDR3 DNA: TGTGCCAGCAGCTGGGGACCAATGGACACCGGGGAGCTGTTTTTT. It translates to CASSWGPMDTGELFF.

For this clone: The same CDR3 also results from other DNA sequences found in this sample. V and J are TRBV5-4 and TRBJ2-7; 7 nucleotides align to TRBD1. The J segment lost 4 bases and the V segment lost 1 base, leaving 5 bases of the junction unmatched. Looked up from germline, CDR1 is SGHNT and CDR2 is YYREEE (reference sequence). This CDR3 spans 14 amino acids. The CDR3 DNA is TGTGCCAGCAGCTTGCCGGGGACAGCATACGAGCAGTACTTC. It yields the protein CASSLPGTAYEQYF.

This clone showed up just once. The CDR3: CASSPVPPEKLFF. CDR3 DNA sequence: TGTGCCAGCAGCCCGGTCCCTCCAGAAAAACTGTTTTTT. The chain employs TRBV7-9 and TRBJ1-4; no reliable D call. The CDR3 has 13 residues. From germline, CDR1 is SEHNR and CDR2 FQNEAQ (reference sequence). Trimming removed 5 bases at V and 8 bases at J, with 12 bases between.

The V and J genes are TRBV28 and TRBJ1-4, with 7 bases fitting TRBD1. CDR3 length: 15 residues. V was clipped by 6 bases and J by 6 bases; unmatched bases: 10. CDR1 MDHEN and CDR2 SYDVKM come from the germline V gene. The CDR3 nucleotides read TGTGCCAGCAGCAAAGACAGGGACCCGGATGAAAAACTGTTTTTT. Its protein product is CASSKDRDPDEKLFF.

The chain recombines TRBV28 with TRBJ2-3; no firm D call. The V gene lost 5 bases and the J gene lost 2 bases, with 11 bases spanning the gap. CDR1 and CDR2 from the germline V gene are MDHEN and SYDVKM. The CDR3 contains 14 residues. In DNA, the CDR3 is TGTGCCAGCAGTCCCCCGGATCACACAGATACGCAGTATTTT. Encoded protein: CASSPPDHTDTQYF.

The chain employs TRBV19 and TRBJ2-7, with D possibly being TRBD2 (6 bases). V lost 3 bases, J lost 4 bases, and 16 bases lay in between. The CDR3 runs 15 residues. The germline CDR1 and CDR2 sequences are LNHDA and SQIVND (reference sequence). The CDR3 DNA sequence: TGTGCCAGTAGTATCCTACCGGGACTTGATTACGAGCAGTACTTC. It translates to CASSILPGLDYEQYF.

The chain is built from TRBV15 and TRBJ2-6; D uncertain. Looked up from germline, CDR1 is LNHNV and CDR2 is YYDKDF (reference sequence). CDR3 length equals 17 residues. With 1 base removed from V and 2 bases from J, the gap between germline ends came to 12 bases. The CDR3 sequence: CATSRASLGTGANVLTF. For the CDR3, the DNA is TGTGCCACCAGCAGAGCCTCCCTGGGGACTGGGGCCAACGTCCTGACTTTC.

This chain joins TRBV27 and TRBJ2-7; 7 nucleotides line up with TRBD1. With 3 bases clipped from V and 2 bases from J, the junction kept 4 bases outside the gene matches. This CDR3 spans 14 amino acids. Looked up from germline, CDR1 is MNHEY and CDR2 is SMNVEV (reference sequence). DNA for the CDR3: TGTGCCAGCAGTTTCCGGGACAGTGCCTACGAGCAGTACTTC. Protein sequence: CASSFRDSAYEQYF.

The chain links TRBV15 to TRBJ2-1; D unclear. Deletions cut 0 bases from V and 5 bases from J, with 8 bases between. Germline-derived CDR1 and CDR2 are LNHNV and YYDKDF (reference sequence). This CDR3 is 14 amino acids long. The CDR3 reads CATSRDVPHNEQFF. DNA for the CDR3: TGTGCCACCAGCAGAGATGTCCCACACAATGAGCAGTTCTTC.

J is TRBJ2-3 and V is TRBV28, with TRBD2 identical over 14 bases. Germline V gives CDR1 MDHEN, CDR2 SYDVKM. Trimming removed 4 bases from V and 0 bases from J; junction bases left unmatched: 3. The CDR3 is 17 amino acids. DNA for the CDR3: TGTGCCAGCAGTTCGGGACTAGCGGGGGCTAGCACAGATACGCAGTATTTT. It codes for CASSSGLAGASTDTQYF.

The chain recombines TRBV7-8 with TRBJ2-1; D gene ambiguous. Germline-derived CDR1 and CDR2 are SGHVS and FQNEAQ. CDR3 length equals 15 residues. Deletions cut 7 bases from V and 4 bases from J, with 17 bases between. In DNA form, the CDR3 reads TGTGCCAGCACCTCCCCGGACGAACAATACAATGAGCAGTTCTTC. This translates into CASTSPDEQYNEQFF.

The CDR3 sequence is CASSSGYYNEQFF. In nucleotides, the CDR3 is TGTGCCAGCTCTAGCGGGTACTACAATGAGCAGTTCTTC. The rearrangement joins TRBV6-5 to TRBJ2-1; 8 nucleotides line up with TRBD2. CDR3 length: 13 amino acids. Trimming at V came to 8 bases and at J to 3 bases, leaving 3 bases not matched to a gene. Germline V lookup: CDR1 MNHEY, CDR2 SVGAGI.

V is TRBV18 and J is TRBJ2-7; D might be TRBD2 (6 bases). CDR1 and CDR2 from the germline V gene are KGHSH and LQKENI. The length of the CDR3 is 14 residues. V dropped 0 bases and J dropped 3 bases, with 9 bases sitting between them. The CDR3 bases are TGTGCCAGCTCACCACCGGGGGGATTCTACGAGCAGTACTTC. It specifies CASSPPGGFYEQYF.